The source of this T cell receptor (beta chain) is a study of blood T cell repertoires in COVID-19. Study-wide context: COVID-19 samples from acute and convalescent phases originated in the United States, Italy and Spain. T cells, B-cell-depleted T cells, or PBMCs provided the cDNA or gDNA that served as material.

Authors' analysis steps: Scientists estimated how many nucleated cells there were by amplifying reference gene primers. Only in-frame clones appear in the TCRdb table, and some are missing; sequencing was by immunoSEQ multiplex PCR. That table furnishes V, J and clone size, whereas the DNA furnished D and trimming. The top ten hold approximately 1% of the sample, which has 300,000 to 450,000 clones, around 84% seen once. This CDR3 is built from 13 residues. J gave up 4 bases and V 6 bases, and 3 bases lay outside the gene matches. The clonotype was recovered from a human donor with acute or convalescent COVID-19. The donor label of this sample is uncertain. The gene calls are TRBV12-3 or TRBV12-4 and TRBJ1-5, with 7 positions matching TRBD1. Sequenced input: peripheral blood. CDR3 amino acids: CASRGTENQPQHF. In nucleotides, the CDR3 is TGTGCCAGCAGAGGGACAGAAAATCAGCCCCAGCATTTT.